Listed below are T cell receptor beta chains from one sample, sequenced in a study of OX40 agonist ivuxolimab in advanced cancers. TCRdb's table, derived via immunoSEQ multiplex PCR, lists solely in-frame clones and lacks some. The data contain under 85,000 clones, 88% of them singletons. The source material was CD4+ or CD8+ T cells sorted from blood, sampled in a trial of the OX40 agonist ivuxolimab. These receptors were obtained from an adult with an advanced solid tumor such as melanoma, head and neck, liver or kidney cancer. Each CDR3 is given with its conserved first and last residue. The order of the fields is CDR3 protein, CDR3 DNA, V gene, J gene, D gene, clone size. A D gene is named only where the DNA matches it firmly. Clone sizes are given selectively: once, few, many, or a class where the clone is expanded.

CDR3 protein: CASSLLRARYTF
CDR3 DNA: TGTGCCAGCAGCTTGCTCAGGGCTAGGTACACCTTC
V gene: TRBV5-6
J gene: TRBJ1-2
D gene: -
clone size: -

CDR3 protein: CASSLGTLQETQYF
CDR3 DNA: TGTGCCAGCAGCCTCGGGACACTCCAAGAGACCCAGTACTTC
V gene: TRBV13
J gene: TRBJ2-5
D gene: -
clone size: -

CDR3 protein: CASIQSSGNTIYF
CDR3 DNA: TGTGCCAGCATACAGAGCTCTGGAAACACCATATATTTT
V gene: TRBV6-5
J gene: TRBJ1-3
D gene: -
clone size: -

CDR3 protein: CAISEDTSTGDYTF
CDR3 DNA: TGTGCCATCAGTGAAGACACCTCTACCGGGGACTACACCTTC
V gene: TRBV10-3
J gene: TRBJ1-2
D gene: -
clone size: -

CDR3 protein: CASSPHGGDYGYTF
CDR3 DNA: TGTGCCAGCAGCCCCCACGGAGGCGACTATGGCTACACCTTC
V gene: TRBV5-6
J gene: TRBJ1-2
D gene: -
clone size: once

CDR3 protein: CAISESGLKDEKLFF
CDR3 DNA: TGTGCCATCAGTGAGTCAGGACTGAAAGATGAAAAACTGTTTTTT
V gene: TRBV10-3
J gene: TRBJ1-4
D gene: -
clone size: -

CDR3 protein: CASSDPTGRDTGELFF
CDR3 DNA: TGTGCCAGCAGCGACCCGACAGGGAGGGACACCGGGGAGCTGTTTTTT
V gene: TRBV9
J gene: TRBJ2-2
D gene: -
clone size: few

CDR3 protein: CASSPRTGTYNEQFF
CDR3 DNA: TGTGCCAGCAGCCCCCGGACAGGGACTTACAATGAGCAGTTCTTC
V gene: TRBV9
J gene: TRBJ2-1
D gene: TRBD1
clone size: once

CDR3 protein: CATSETSKADEQFF
CDR3 DNA: TGTGCCACCTCCGAGACCTCCAAGGCCGATGAGCAGTTCTTC
V gene: TRBV19
J gene: TRBJ2-1
D gene: -
clone size: once

CDR3 protein: CASSLPGGDTEAFF
CDR3 DNA: TGTGCCAGCAGCTTACCAGGGGGGGACACTGAAGCTTTCTTT
V gene: TRBV7-9
J gene: TRBJ1-1
D gene: TRBD1
clone size: -

CDR3 protein: CASSLDNRAAGNTIYF
CDR3 DNA: TGCGCCAGCAGCTTGGATAACAGGGCAGCCGGAAACACCATATATTTT
V gene: TRBV5-1
J gene: TRBJ1-3
D gene: -
clone size: -

CDR3 protein: CASSSSTTNTEAFF
CDR3 DNA: TGTGCCAGCAGCTCCTCAACTACGAACACTGAAGCTTTCTTT
V gene: TRBV7-9
J gene: TRBJ1-1
D gene: -
clone size: -

CDR3 protein: CASSANRGAWETQYF
CDR3 DNA: TGTGCCAGCAGCGCCAATCGGGGGGCCTGGGAGACCCAGTACTTC
V gene: TRBV11-1
J gene: TRBJ2-5
D gene: -
clone size: -

CDR3 protein: CATSPTSGAGEKLFF
CDR3 DNA: TGTGCCACAAGTCCTACCTCGGGGGCAGGGGAAAAACTGTTTTTT
V gene: TRBV15
J gene: TRBJ1-4
D gene: -
clone size: -

CDR3 protein: CASSSGTASVGYTF
CDR3 DNA: TGTGCCAGCAGCTCTGGGACAGCGAGCGTTGGCTACACCTTC
V gene: TRBV7-2
J gene: TRBJ1-2
D gene: TRBD1
clone size: -

CDR3 protein: CASSGTGNRPVTF
CDR3 DNA: TGTGCCAGTAGTGGGACAGGGAACAGGCCGGTCACCTTC
V gene: TRBV19
J gene: TRBJ1-2
D gene: TRBD1
clone size: few

CDR3 protein: CASSLGQNQPQHF
CDR3 DNA: TGTGCCAGCAGCTTAGGACAGAACCAGCCCCAGCATTTT
V gene: TRBV7-6
J gene: TRBJ1-5
D gene: -
clone size: -

CDR3 protein: CASSVAEATDTQYF
CDR3 DNA: TGTGCCAGCAGCGTAGCTGAGGCCACAGATACGCAGTATTTT
V gene: TRBV9
J gene: TRBJ2-3
D gene: -
clone size: -

CDR3 protein: CASSIRQGGRNTEAFF
CDR3 DNA: TGCGCCAGCAGCATACGACAGGGCGGGAGGAACACTGAAGCTTTCTTT
V gene: TRBV5-1
J gene: TRBJ1-1
D gene: TRBD1
clone size: -

CDR3 protein: CASSFVIGRGGLGDQYF
CDR3 DNA: TGTGCCAGCAGCTTTGTGATTGGGCGTGGGGGCCTGGGGGACCAGTACTTC
V gene: TRBV5-4
J gene: TRBJ2-5
D gene: -
clone size: -

CDR3 protein: CASSPFTDYNEQFF
CDR3 DNA: TGCGCCAGCAGCCCATTCACAGATTACAATGAGCAGTTCTTC
V gene: TRBV5-1
J gene: TRBJ2-1
D gene: -
clone size: -

CDR3 protein: CASSYAQGNQPQHF
CDR3 DNA: TGTGCCAGCAGTTACGCGCAGGGGAATCAGCCCCAGCATTTT
V gene: TRBV6-5
J gene: TRBJ1-5
D gene: -
clone size: -

CDR3 protein: CSVAGTGVNQPQHF
CDR3 DNA: TGCAGCGTGGCCGGGACAGGGGTCAATCAGCCCCAGCATTTT
V gene: TRBV29-1
J gene: TRBJ1-5
D gene: TRBD1
clone size: -

CDR3 protein: CASSLVRMTNNEQFF
CDR3 DNA: TGTGCCAGCAGCTTAGTCAGGATGACAAACAATGAGCAGTTCTTC
V gene: TRBV7-2
J gene: TRBJ2-1
D gene: -
clone size: -

CDR3 protein: CASSIRLYNSNQPQHF
CDR3 DNA: TGTGCCAGTAGTATTCGACTGTACAATAGCAATCAGCCCCAGCATTTT
V gene: TRBV19
J gene: TRBJ1-5
D gene: -
clone size: -

CDR3 protein: CASSLSLVTEAFF
CDR3 DNA: TGTGCCAGCAGCTTAAGCCTAGTGACTGAAGCTTTCTTT
V gene: TRBV6-5
J gene: TRBJ1-1
D gene: -
clone size: -

CDR3 protein: CASSPTRVTGGAEAFF
CDR3 DNA: TGTGCCAGCTCACCAACGAGGGTTACAGGGGGGGCTGAAGCTTTCTTT
V gene: TRBV18
J gene: TRBJ1-1
D gene: TRBD1
clone size: -

CDR3 protein: CASNPGSGWEQFF
CDR3 DNA: TGTGCCAGCAATCCCGGGTCTGGATGGGAGCAGTTCTTC
V gene: TRBV28
J gene: TRBJ2-1
D gene: -
clone size: few

CDR3 protein: CASSSYNQPQHF
CDR3 DNA: TGTGCCAGCAGCTCTTACAATCAGCCCCAGCATTTT
V gene: TRBV7-2
J gene: TRBJ1-5
D gene: -
clone size: -

CDR3 protein: CATSRTPVDLETQYF
CDR3 DNA: TGTGCCACCAGCAGAACCCCGGTGGATTTAGAGACCCAGTACTTC
V gene: TRBV15
J gene: TRBJ2-5
D gene: -
clone size: -

CDR3 protein: CASSAGYGQYF
CDR3 DNA: TGTGCCAGCAGTGCAGGCTACGGACAGTACTTC
V gene: TRBV25-1
J gene: TRBJ2-7
D gene: -
clone size: once

CDR3 protein: CASSWGAGYNEQFF
CDR3 DNA: TGCGCCAGCAGTTGGGGGGCGGGATACAATGAGCAGTTCTTC
V gene: TRBV5-1
J gene: TRBJ2-1
D gene: -
clone size: -

CDR3 protein: CASSSGLIGGAGNTIYF
CDR3 DNA: TGTGCCAGCAGCTCCGGACTAATTGGTGGAGCTGGAAACACCATATATTTT
V gene: TRBV5-4
J gene: TRBJ1-3
D gene: -
clone size: -

CDR3 protein: CASTPGSGTDTQYF
CDR3 DNA: TGTGCCAGCACCCCCGGGTCGGGCACAGATACGCAGTATTTT
V gene: TRBV5-4
J gene: TRBJ2-3
D gene: -
clone size: -

CDR3 protein: CASSLGGTGETQYF
CDR3 DNA: TGTGCCAGCAGCTTGGGGGGTACTGGAGAGACCCAGTACTTC
V gene: TRBV5-5
J gene: TRBJ2-5
D gene: -
clone size: -

CDR3 protein: CASSISPGGAEQYF
CDR3 DNA: TGCGCCAGCAGCATTTCCCCGGGGGGCGCCGAGCAGTACTTC
V gene: TRBV5-1
J gene: TRBJ2-7
D gene: -
clone size: once

CDR3 protein: CASSLGASYGYTF
CDR3 DNA: TGTGCCAGCAGCTTAGGGGCGTCCTATGGCTACACCTTC
V gene: TRBV7-9
J gene: TRBJ1-2
D gene: -
clone size: -

CDR3 protein: CASSFQPRTVRGYTF
CDR3 DNA: TGTGCCAGCAGTTTCCAGCCCCGGACAGTCCGGGGCTACACCTTC
V gene: TRBV28
J gene: TRBJ1-2
D gene: -
clone size: -

CDR3 protein: CASSSMGGETQYF
CDR3 DNA: TGTGCCAGCAGCTCGATGGGGGGAGAGACCCAGTACTTC
V gene: TRBV5-5
J gene: TRBJ2-5
D gene: -
clone size: -

CDR3 protein: CASSLFGGTSTDTQYF
CDR3 DNA: TGTGCCAGCAGCTTATTCGGGGGGACTAGCACAGATACGCAGTATTTT
V gene: TRBV7-3
J gene: TRBJ2-3
D gene: TRBD2
clone size: -

CDR3 protein: CASSIGTRNYGYTF
CDR3 DNA: TGTGCCAGTAGTATTGGTACCCGAAACTATGGCTACACCTTC
V gene: TRBV19
J gene: TRBJ1-2
D gene: -
clone size: once

CDR3 protein: CASSLGTRDGEQYF
CDR3 DNA: TGTGCCAGCAGCTTAGGGACACGAGATGGGGAGCAGTACTTC
V gene: TRBV9
J gene: TRBJ2-7
D gene: -
clone size: -

CDR3 protein: CASSLKATGELFF
CDR3 DNA: TGTGCCAGCAGCTTGAAAGCAACCGGGGAGCTGTTTTTT
V gene: TRBV7-9
J gene: TRBJ2-2
D gene: -
clone size: -

CDR3 protein: CASSLEASGAQETQYF
CDR3 DNA: TGTGCCAGCAGCTTGGAGGCTAGCGGGGCTCAAGAGACCCAGTACTTC
V gene: TRBV5-4
J gene: TRBJ2-5
D gene: TRBD2
clone size: once